This TCR beta chain was sequenced in a study of T cells in tuberculosis. Study-wide context: Blood was taken before or within 7 days of anti-tuberculosis therapy. Study results and limitations: Smaller distances to GMM-specific TCRs suggested their expansion in active tuberculosis.

Data came from immunoSEQ multiplex PCR; TCRdb stores just in-frame clones and leaves some out. The data show 25,000 to 35,000 clones, 90% to 95% seen once. Notes on this clone: What it binds is not known.

Noted time point: new active TB diagnosis, blood taken before or within 7 days of starting treatment. HIV-seronegative South African adults aged 18 years or older had newly diagnosed active tuberculosis. Tuberculosis was confirmed by positive sputum smear and/or M. tuberculosis culture. Per the germline V gene, CDR1 is SNHLY and CDR2 is FYNNEI. This CDR3 has 17 residues. Trimming at V came to 5 bases and at J to 4 bases, leaving 11 bases not matched to a gene. The receptor was isolated from an adult with tuberculosis. The chain recombines TRBV2 with TRBJ2-2; TRBD1 matches at 9 bases. Material: PBMCs, obtained at tuberculosis diagnosis. CDR3 in DNA: TGTGCCAGCAGTTTCACCCCCGGGACAGGGATCACCGGGGAGCTGTTTTTT. Translated: CASSFTPGTGITGELFF.